The clone carrying this T cell receptor (beta chain) occurred a few times. Its antigen is unknown. These data belong to a study of CD8 T cells in ankylosing spondylitis. Study-level points and caveats: Certain motif variants had earlier appeared in reactive arthritis synovial fluid and blood. There was a TCR beta motif, made of 7 to 9 highly homologous variants, that appeared characteristic of ankylosing spondylitis blood. It was reported that disease-linked clones were significantly enriched in matched ankylosing spondylitis synovial fluid.

Libraries of TCR beta came from quantitative 5'-RACE with molecular barcodes. TCRdb re-derived calls from the 5' RACE reads in MiXCR, one entry per CDR3 protein. The sample comprises about 140,000 distinct CDR3 sequences, 7% to 10% of which are singletons, and 7.3% rests with the top ten. This TCR was sampled from a male donor with ankylosing spondylitis. The sample taken for sequencing was synovial fluid, either unsorted or a sorted T cell fraction (not recorded which).

CDR3 sequence (DNA): TGTGCCAGCCGATTTCTAGCGGGGGGGAATGAGCAGTTCTTC. Translating it yields CASRFLAGGNEQFF. V usage is TRBV5-5 and J usage is TRBJ2-1; 12 bases line up with TRBD2. Trimming at V came to 7 bases and at J to 7 bases, leaving 6 bases not matched to a gene. The CDR3 is 14 amino acids. Germline loops: CDR1 SGHKS, CDR2 YYEKEE (reference sequence).